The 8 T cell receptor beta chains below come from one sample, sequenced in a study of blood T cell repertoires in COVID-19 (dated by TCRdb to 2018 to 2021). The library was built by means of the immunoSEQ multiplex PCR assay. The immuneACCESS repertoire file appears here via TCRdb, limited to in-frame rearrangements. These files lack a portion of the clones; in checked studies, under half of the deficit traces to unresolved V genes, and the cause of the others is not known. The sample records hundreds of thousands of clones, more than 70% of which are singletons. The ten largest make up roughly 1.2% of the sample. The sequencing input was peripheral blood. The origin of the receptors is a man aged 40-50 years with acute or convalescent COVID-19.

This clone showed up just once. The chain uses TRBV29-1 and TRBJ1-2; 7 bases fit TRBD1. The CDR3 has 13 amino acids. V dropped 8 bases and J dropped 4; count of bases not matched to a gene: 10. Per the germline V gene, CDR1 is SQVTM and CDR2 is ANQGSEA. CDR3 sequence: CSIGTADFYGYTF. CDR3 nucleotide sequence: TGCAGCATCGGGACAGCCGACTTCTATGGCTACACCTTC.

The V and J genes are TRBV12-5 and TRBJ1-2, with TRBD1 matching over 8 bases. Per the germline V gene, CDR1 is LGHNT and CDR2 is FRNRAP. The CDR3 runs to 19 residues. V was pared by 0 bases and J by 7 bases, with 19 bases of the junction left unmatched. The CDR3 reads CASGLVVQGAGGGISGYTF. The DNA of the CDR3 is TGTGCTAGTGGTTTGGTAGTCCAGGGGGCAGGGGGTGGTATAAGTGGCTACACCTTC.

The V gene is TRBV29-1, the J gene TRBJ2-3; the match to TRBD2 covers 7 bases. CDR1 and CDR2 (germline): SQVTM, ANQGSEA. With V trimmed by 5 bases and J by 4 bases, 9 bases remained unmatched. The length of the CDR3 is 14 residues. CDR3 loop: CSVRGGSWADTQYF. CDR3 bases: TGCAGCGTTCGGGGAGGGAGTTGGGCAGATACGCAGTATTTT.

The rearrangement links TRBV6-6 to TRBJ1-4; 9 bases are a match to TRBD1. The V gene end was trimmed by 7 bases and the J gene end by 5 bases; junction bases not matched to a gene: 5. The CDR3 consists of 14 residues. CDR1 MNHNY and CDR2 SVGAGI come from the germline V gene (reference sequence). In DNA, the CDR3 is TGTGCCAGCATGAGGGACAGGGCAAATGAAAAACTGTTTTTT. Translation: CASMRDRANEKLFF.

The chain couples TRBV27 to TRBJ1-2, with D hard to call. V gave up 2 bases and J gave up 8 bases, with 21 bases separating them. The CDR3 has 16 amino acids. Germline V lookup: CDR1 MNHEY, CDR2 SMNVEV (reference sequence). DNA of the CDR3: TGTGCCAGCAGTTTACAACCGAGACACTCACCGGCGGGCTACACCTTC. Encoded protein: CASSLQPRHSPAGYTF.

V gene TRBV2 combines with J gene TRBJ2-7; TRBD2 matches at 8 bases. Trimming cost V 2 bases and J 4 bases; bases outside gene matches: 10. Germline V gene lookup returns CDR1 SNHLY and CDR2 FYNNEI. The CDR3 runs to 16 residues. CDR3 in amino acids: CASSETGGPDLYEQYF. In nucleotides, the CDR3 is TGTGCCAGCAGTGAAACGGGGGGGCCCGATCTTTACGAGCAGTACTTC.

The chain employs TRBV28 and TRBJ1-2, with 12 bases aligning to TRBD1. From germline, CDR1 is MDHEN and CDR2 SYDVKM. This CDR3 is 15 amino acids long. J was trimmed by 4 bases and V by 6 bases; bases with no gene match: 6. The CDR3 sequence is CASRRGTGGSYGYTF. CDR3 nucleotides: TGTGCCAGCAGGCGCGGGACAGGGGGCAGCTATGGCTACACCTTC.

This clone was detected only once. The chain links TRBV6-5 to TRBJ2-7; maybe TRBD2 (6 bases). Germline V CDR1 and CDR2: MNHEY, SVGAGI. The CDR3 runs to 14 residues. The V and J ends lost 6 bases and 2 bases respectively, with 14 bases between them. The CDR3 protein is CASSPLEGPYEQYF. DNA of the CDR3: TGTGCCAGCAGCCCCCTGGAGGGCCCCTACGAGCAGTACTTC.